Listed below are T cell receptor beta chains from one sample, sequenced in a study of beta chain features in type 1 diabetes. The protocol was immunoSEQ multiplex PCR, while the TCRdb copy is restricted to in-frame clones and leaves out a portion. The sample lists some 140,000 clones; approximately 9% were seen once. Sequencing was performed on central memory CD4+ T cells from blood. These receptors all stem from a man between 25 and 39 years old with type 1 diabetes. The CDR3 runs from the conserved cysteine through the conserved F or W. D genes are given only for firm matches. Clone size is stated in some rows and not others, as once, few, many or a class when expanded.

size	D	J	V	CDR3	DNA
-	TRBD1	TRBJ1-6	TRBV7-9	CASSLGTGVTPLHF	TGTGCCAGCAGCTTAGGGACAGGGGTGACACCCCTCCACTTT
few	-	TRBJ2-7	TRBV7-8	CASSLSLAYEQYF	TGTGCCAGCAGCTTATCCCTAGCATACGAGCAGTACTTC
few	TRBD1	TRBJ1-2	TRBV11-3	CASSQPTGDGYTF	TGTGCCAGCAGCCAACCGACAGGGGATGGCTACACCTTC
-	TRBD2	TRBJ2-1	TRBV7-2	CASSLTSGAYNEQFF	TGTGCCAGCAGCCTTACTAGCGGGGCTTACAATGAGCAGTTCTTC
few	-	TRBJ2-1	TRBV19	CASSLQGGFNEQFF	TGTGCCAGTAGTCTCCAAGGCGGATTTAATGAGCAGTTCTTC
-	-	TRBJ2-5	TRBV11-1	CASSRAGRSGGSETQYF	TGTGCCAGCAGCCGGGCCGGTCGGAGTGGGGGGTCGGAGACCCAGTACTTC
many	-	TRBJ2-4	TRBV14	CASSQGGRDIQYF	TGTGCCAGCAGCCAAGGGGGCCGGGACATTCAGTACTTC
few	-	TRBJ2-7	TRBV7-8	CASSAKTSGQGTSEQYF	TGTGCCAGCAGCGCAAAGACCAGTGGACAGGGGACTAGCGAGCAGTACTTC
-	TRBD2	TRBJ2-3	TRBV13	CASSRPLAGGADTQYF	TGTGCCAGCAGCCGGCCCCTAGCGGGGGGAGCAGATACGCAGTATTTT
many	-	TRBJ2-7	TRBV15	CATSRGAGGPAYEQYF	TGTGCCACCAGCAGAGGGGCCGGAGGGCCCGCCTACGAGCAGTACTTC